Following are 20 T cell receptor beta chains from one sample sequenced in a study of spatial heterogeneity in lung cancer. Time point: sample taken at primary tumor resection. TCRdb called the 5' RACE reads again in MiXCR, with one record for every CDR3 protein. The sample lists more than 35,000 distinct CDR3 sequences; 5% to 5.5% were seen once. The sample here was PBMCs, taken at surgery. These receptors all come from a female donor with early-stage non-small cell lung cancer.

This clonotype was observed many times. This rearrangement joins TRBV7-3 to TRBJ2-3; unclear D gene. V dropped 2 bases and J dropped 1 base, with 7 bases sitting between them. The CDR3 extends over 14 amino acids. CDR1 is SGHTA, CDR2 FQGTGA, per germline. Written as DNA, the CDR3 is TGTGCCAGCAGCTTAGGTCTGGGCACAGATACGCAGTATTTT. Translated, it gives CASSLGLGTDTQYF. Complete variable domain (other parts from reference TRBV7-3 and TRBJ2-3): GAGVSQTPSNKVTEKGKYVELRCDPISGHTALYWYRQSLGQGPEFLIYFQGTGAADDSGLPNDRFFAVRPEGSVSTLKIQRTERGDSAVYLCASSLGLGTDTQYFGPGTRLTVL.

This clonotype came up many times. J is TRBJ2-5 and V is TRBV6-5; 9 positions agree with TRBD1. Germline-derived CDR1 and CDR2 are MNHEY and SVGAGI. The V gene end was trimmed by 6 bases and the J gene end by 5 bases; junction bases not matched to a gene: 4. This CDR3 comprises 13 residues. CDR3 bases: TGTGCCAGCAGAGGGACAGGGACGGAGACCCAGTACTTC. Translation gives CASRGTGTETQYF.

Only a few counts were recorded for this clonotype. The chain uses TRBV18 and TRBJ2-2; 8 positions agree with TRBD1. V dropped 5 bases and J dropped 2; count of bases not matched to a gene: 7. This CDR3 has 16 residues. Germline CDR1 is KGHSH and CDR2 is LQKENI. The chain's CDR3 is CASSFPGQDNTGELFF. The DNA of the CDR3 is TGTGCCAGCTCATTTCCGGGACAGGACAACACCGGGGAGCTGTTTTTT. Together with reference TRBV18 and TRBJ2-2, the CDR3 gives the full variable domain: NAGVMQNPRHLVRRRGQEARLRCSPMKGHSHVYWYRQLPEEGLKFMVYLQKENIIDESGMPKERFSAEFPKEGPSILRIQQVVRGDSAAYFCASSFPGQDNTGELFFGEGSRLTVL.

This clonotype came up many times. The chain joins TRBV28 to TRBJ1-1; D gene uncertain. The CDR3 length is 11 residues. The germline gives CDR1 MDHEN, CDR2 SYDVKM. V was shortened by 6 bases and J by 10 bases, with 12 bases between the two germline ends. The CDR3 region is CASSQESRAFF. The CDR3 DNA follows: TGTGCCAGCAGCCAGGAATCGAGAGCTTTCTTT. The entire variable domain, with the rest obtained from reference TRBV28 and TRBJ1-1, is as follows: DVKVTQSSRYLVKRTGEKVFLECVQDMDHENMFWYRQDPGLGLRLIYFSYDVKMKEKGDIPEGYSVSREKKERFSLILESASTNQTSMYLCASSQESRAFFGQGTRLTVV.

This clonotype turned up a few times. The gene calls are TRBV4-1 and TRBJ2-1; possible D gene TRBD2, 5 bases. Trimming cost V 4 bases and J 0 bases, with 7 bases left between them. The CDR3 length is 14 residues. Germline CDR1 reads MGHRA; CDR2 reads YSYEKL. The CDR3 loop reads CASSRGSSYNEQFF. The CDR3 DNA reads TGCGCCAGCAGCCGAGGGAGCTCCTACAATGAGCAGTTCTTC.

This clonotype was seen at least ten times. In nucleotides, the CDR3 is TGTGCCAGCAGTTACTGGCGGGGGCCGGGCACAGATACGCAGTATTTT. Protein sequence: CASSYWRGPGTDTQYF. The chain joins TRBV6-5 to TRBJ2-3; D is perhaps TRBD2 (7 bases). V shed 1 base and J shed 1 base, with 12 bases lying between them. This CDR3 comprises 16 residues. Germline V gene sequence: CDR1 MNHEY, CDR2 SVGAGI.

This clonotype was seen only a few times. This may stem from a read error, because a much larger clone lies one nucleotide away. This sequence joins TRBV7-8 and TRBJ1-1; no firm D call. The V gene lost 1 base and the J gene lost 5 bases, with 2 bases spanning the gap. The CDR3 is 11 residues long. CDR1 and CDR2 from the germline V gene are SGHVS and FQNEAQ. The CDR3 DNA reads as TGTGCCAGCAGCTTAGGGACTGAAGCTTTCTTT. It codes for CASSLGTEAFF.

This clonotype was seen a handful of times. V and J are TRBV6-2 or TRBV6-3 and TRBJ1-6; the match to TRBD1 covers 8 bases. Trimming took 2 bases from V and 6 from J; bases not matched to a gene: 3. The length of the CDR3 is 15 residues. From germline, CDR1 is MNHEY and CDR2 SVGEGT. Here the CDR3 DNA reads TGTGCCAGCAGTTACATCGGACAGGGTAATTCACCCCTCCACTTT. It specifies CASSYIGQGNSPLHF.

This clonotype was counted at least ten times. The CDR3 DNA reads as TGCAGCGGGGCAGGGGGCGTTGGAAACACCATATATTTT. Protein: CSGAGGVGNTIYF. The chain joins TRBV29-1 to TRBJ1-3, with 8 bases lining up with TRBD1. This CDR3 region has 13 residues. The trim removed 7 bases at V and 3 bases at J, leaving 5 bases unmatched. From germline, CDR1 is SQVTM and CDR2 ANQGSEA.

This clonotype was observed many times. J is TRBJ2-4 and V is TRBV20-1; a possible D gene is TRBD2 (5 bases). Germline CDR1 and CDR2: DFQATT and SNEGSKA (reference sequence). The CDR3 is made up of 14 amino acids. Trimming removed 6 bases at V and 6 bases at J, with 18 bases between. CDR3 region: CSALPRGSPNIQYF. DNA for the CDR3: TGCAGTGCCCTTCCCAGAGGGTCACCAAACATTCAGTACTTC.

Points on this clonotype: An end of the junction does not agree with germline; a read error may underlie this. The chain carries TRBV3-1 and TRBJ1-2; no clear D. The germline gives CDR1 LGHDT, CDR2 YNNKEL (reference sequence). The CDR3 runs 14 residues. The CDR3 nucleotides are TGTGCCAGCACCCAAAACCCGGGTAGCTATGGCTACACCTTC. As protein: CASTQNPGSYGYTF.

This clonotype showed up many times. The rearrangement joins TRBV30 to TRBJ2-2; no reliable D call. This CDR3 has 12 amino acids. V was shortened by 2 bases and J by 2 bases, with 3 bases between the two germline ends. The germline V gene has CDR1 GTSNPN and CDR2 SVGIG (reference sequence). CDR3 amino acids: CAWSLNTGELFF. The CDR3 region has the DNA TGTGCCTGGAGTCTAAACACCGGGGAGCTGTTTTTT.

This clonotype was recorded at least ten times. The rearrangement joins TRBV20-1 to TRBJ2-7; the D gene is possibly TRBD2 (5 bases). Germline CDR1 DFQATT, CDR2 SNEGSKA (reference sequence). The CDR3 is made up of 14 amino acids. Trimming removed 6 bases from V and 0 bases from J, with 15 bases in between. Here the CDR3 reads CSARTPSSSYEQYF. The DNA for the CDR3 is TGCAGTGCCCGGACTCCCTCAAGCTCCTACGAGCAGTACTTC.

This clonotype was seen ten or more times. This chain joins TRBV12-3 or TRBV12-4 and TRBJ2-7; D might be TRBD1 (6 bases). This CDR3 contains 16 residues. V lost 5 bases and J 0 bases, leaving 17 bases between the germline ends. CDR3 sequence reads: CASSPTRDMSSYEQYF. CDR3 bases: TGTGCCAGCAGTCCAACTAGGGACATGAGCTCCTACGAGCAGTACTTC.

Many counts were recorded for this clonotype. The chain uses TRBV27 and TRBJ1-2; a weak D match, TRBD1 (5 bases). V shed 0 bases and J shed 8 bases, with 10 bases lying between them. Looked up from germline, CDR1 is MNHEY and CDR2 is SMNVEV (reference sequence). There are 13 residues in the CDR3. The CDR3 coding sequence is TGTGCCAGCAGTTTATCGGGGGGGAAGGGCTACACCTTC. Its translation: CASSLSGGKGYTF.

There are a few counts of this clonotype. The chain combines TRBV2 with TRBJ1-6; D call uncertain. Trimming removed 5 bases from V and 7 bases from J, with 12 bases in between. The CDR3 has 14 residues. CDR1 is SNHLY, CDR2 FYNNEI, per germline. The CDR3 sequence: CASSPDRYNSPLHF. The CDR3 nucleotides are TGTGCCAGCAGTCCGGATCGGTACAATTCACCCCTCCACTTT. The full variable domain, in which reference TRBV2 and TRBJ1-6 provide the parts outside the CDR3, is EPEVTQTPSHQVTQMGQEVILRCVPISNHLYFYWYRQILGQKVEFLVSFYNNEISEKSEIFDDQFSVERPDGSNFTLKIRSTKLEDSAMYFCASSPDRYNSPLHFGNGTRLTVT.

This clonotype is large (0.1 to 1%). This sequence joins TRBV10-3 and TRBJ1-1; tentatively, D is TRBD1 (6 bases). The CDR3 runs to 13 residues. V lost 6 bases, J lost 1 base, and 9 bases lay in between. The germline V gene encodes CDR1 ENHRY and CDR2 SYGVKD. For the CDR3, the DNA is TGTGCCATCAGCTTACAGGGGAACACTGAAGCTTTCTTT. Amino acids: CAISLQGNTEAFF.

This clonotype was observed at least ten times. The chain has TRBV3-1 and TRBJ2-1; 8 bases are shared with TRBD2. The CDR3 sequence is 16 residues long. The V gene's germline CDR1 is LGHDT and CDR2 YNNKEL (reference sequence). J lost 0 bases, V lost 6 bases, and 7 bases had no gene match. CDR3 residues: CASSSIGRGSYNEQFF. The CDR3, as DNA: TGTGCCAGCAGTTCCATCGGGAGGGGCTCCTACAATGAGCAGTTCTTC.

This clonotype has at least ten counts. J is TRBJ2-7 and V is TRBV4-3; D remains ambiguous. The CDR3 loop spans 13 amino acids. Trimming removed 3 bases at V and 6 bases at J, with 12 bases between. Germline CDR1 reads LGHNA; CDR2 reads YSLEER. The DNA of the CDR3 is TGCGCCAGCAGCCAGGGTCTGGTGAGCGAGCAGTACTTC. Translating gives CASSQGLVSEQYF.

Points on this clonotype: A much bigger clone sits one base away, suggesting this may be a read error. CDR3 sequence reads: CSARDLQSTSDYF. The CDR3 DNA reads as TGCAGTGCTAGAGATTTACAGAGTACTTCTGATTACTTC. The gene calls are TRBV20-1 and TRBJ2-7, with D unresolved. Germline V gene sequence: CDR1 DFQATT, CDR2 SNEGSKA (reference sequence). CDR3 length: 13 amino acids. The V end lost 0 bases, the J end lost 13 bases, and 19 bases lay between the germline ends.